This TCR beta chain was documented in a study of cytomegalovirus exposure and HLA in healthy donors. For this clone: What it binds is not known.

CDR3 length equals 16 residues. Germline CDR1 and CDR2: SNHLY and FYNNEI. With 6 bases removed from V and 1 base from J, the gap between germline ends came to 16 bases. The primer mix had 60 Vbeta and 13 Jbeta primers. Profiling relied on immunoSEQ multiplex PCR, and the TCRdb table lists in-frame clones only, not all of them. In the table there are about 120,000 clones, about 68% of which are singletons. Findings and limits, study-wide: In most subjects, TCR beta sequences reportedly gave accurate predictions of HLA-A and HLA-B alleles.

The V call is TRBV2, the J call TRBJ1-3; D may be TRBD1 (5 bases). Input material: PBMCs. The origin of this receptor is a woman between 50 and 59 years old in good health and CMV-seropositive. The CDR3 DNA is TGTGCCAGCAGGAGGCAGGGTCCTGCTTCTGGAAACACCATATATTTT. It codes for CASRRQGPASGNTIYF.